Sequencing of this TCR beta chain was carried out in a study of cytomegalovirus exposure and HLA in healthy donors. With V trimmed by 6 bases and J by 3 bases, 6 bases remained unmatched. This CDR3 has 14 amino acids. CDR1 is MDHEN and CDR2 is SYDVKM in the germline V gene. General observations from the study: Usually a TCR sequence was rare, but some public TCRs were found in many donors.

A single count supports this clone. The antigen remains unidentified. PCR used 60 Vbeta primers and 13 Jbeta primers. TCRdb's copy holds only in-frame clones and misses some; the assay was immunoSEQ multiplex PCR. This table holds around 190,000 clones, almost 80% found once. The sequencing sample was made of PBMCs. The sequence came from a woman aged 18-29 years in good health and CMV-seronegative. V is TRBV28 and J is TRBJ2-7; 9 bases line up with TRBD2. The CDR3 nucleotides read TGTGCCAGCAGGGGTTTAGCGGGAGTCTACGAGCAGTACTTC. This encodes CASRGLAGVYEQYF. Full variable domain (remainder filled in from reference TRBV28 and TRBJ2-7): DVKVTQSSRYLVKRTGEKVFLECVQDMDHENMFWYRQDPGLGLRLIYFSYDVKMKEKGDIPEGYSVSREKKERFSLILESASTNQTSMYLCASRGLAGVYEQYFGPGTRLTVT.